This entry lists 22 T cell receptor beta chains sequenced from one sample in a study of cytomegalovirus exposure and HLA in healthy donors. Amplification used 60 Vbeta primers and 13 Jbeta primers. Profiled with immunoSEQ multiplex PCR; TCRdb holds only in-frame clones, not every one. The table records under 85,000 clones, around 70% of them present only once. Material for sequencing was PBMCs. The source is a woman aged 25-40 years in good health and CMV-seronegative.

The rearrangement uses TRBV5-8 and TRBJ1-1, with D tentatively TRBD1 (5 bases). Germline-derived CDR1 and CDR2 are SGHTS and YDEGEE. The CDR3 has 16 residues. Between the trimmed V and J ends, which lost 4 bases and 4 bases, there was a span of 20 bases. As DNA, the CDR3 is TGTGCCAGCAGCGGAAGATCCGGGACTGGGAGCACTGAAGCTTTCTTT. It codes for CASSGRSGTGSTEAFF.

V is TRBV5-1 and J is TRBJ2-7; 9 bases line up with TRBD2. CDR3 length: 14 amino acids. Trimming removed 2 bases from V and 2 bases from J; junction bases left unmatched: 2. From germline, CDR1 is SGHRS and CDR2 YFSETQ. For the CDR3, the DNA is TGCGCCAGCAGCTTTAGCGGGGGAACCTACGAGCAGTACTTC. Translating it yields CASSFSGGTYEQYF. The full variable domain, completed using reference TRBV5-1 and TRBJ2-7, is KAGVTQTPRYLIKTRGQQVTLSCSPISGHRSVSWYQQTPGQGLQFLFEYFSETQRNKGNFPGRFSGRQFSNSRSEMNVSTLELGDSALYLCASSFSGGTYEQYFGPGTRLTVT.

The J gene is TRBJ2-5, the V gene TRBV30; 9 positions match TRBD2. Germline assignment: CDR1 GTSNPN and CDR2 SVGIG (reference sequence). V dropped 0 bases and J dropped 5; count of bases not matched to a gene: 7. This CDR3 region has 15 residues. In DNA form, the CDR3 reads TGTGCCTGGAGTGTACTGGCGGGGGGGCGGGAGACCCAGTACTTC. This codes for CAWSVLAGGRETQYF.

This clone was seen once. This chain uses TRBV7-9 with TRBJ2-2; no definite D call. CDR3 length: 17 amino acids. In germline, CDR1 is SEHNR, CDR2 FQNEAQ (reference sequence). With 5 bases removed from V and 1 base from J, the gap between germline ends came to 17 bases. CDR3 bases: TGTGCCAGCAGCCCTACGCAGGCCATCGGGAACACCGGGGAGCTGTTTTTT. Its translation: CASSPTQAIGNTGELFF. Looking up the rest from reference TRBV7-9 and TRBJ2-2 gives the full variable domain: DTGVSQNPRHKITKRGQNVTFRCDPISEHNRLYWYRQTLGQGPEFLTYFQNEAQLEKSRLLSDRFSAERPKGSFSTLEIQRTEQGDSAMYLCASSPTQAIGNTGELFFGEGSRLTVL.

The J gene is TRBJ1-6, the V gene TRBV5-1, with 7 bases fitting TRBD1. Looked up from germline, CDR1 is SGHRS and CDR2 is YFSETQ. Trimming cost V 1 base and J 4 bases; bases outside gene matches: 5. The CDR3 loop spans 16 amino acids. CDR3 residues: CASSLTGDPYNSPLHF. In nucleotides, the CDR3 is TGCGCCAGCAGCTTGACAGGGGACCCGTATAATTCACCCCTCCACTTT. The full variable domain, with the rest looked up from reference TRBV5-1 and TRBJ1-6, is KAGVTQTPRYLIKTRGQQVTLSCSPISGHRSVSWYQQTPGQGLQFLFEYFSETQRNKGNFPGRFSGRQFSNSRSEMNVSTLELGDSALYLCASSLTGDPYNSPLHFGNGTRLTVT.

The chain is built from TRBV28 and TRBJ2-3, with a tentative D call TRBD1 (6 bases). Trimming left V 7 bases short and J 5 bases short, with 10 bases between. The CDR3 sequence is 12 residues long. The germline CDR1 and CDR2 sequences are MDHEN and SYDVKM. Written as DNA, the CDR3 is TGTGCCAGCACTATACAGGGAGATACGCAGTATTTT. Protein product: CASTIQGDTQYF.

V and J are TRBV5-1 and TRBJ1-2; D unresolved. There are 14 residues in the CDR3. Germline V gene sequence: CDR1 SGHRS, CDR2 YFSETQ. Trimming removed 0 bases from V and 7 bases from J, with 13 bases in between. The CDR3 DNA reads TGCGCCAGCAGCTTGGAATCTGGGAGCGGTGGCTACACCTTC. The encoded protein is CASSLESGSGGYTF.

The chain uses TRBV6-5 and TRBJ1-1; the match to TRBD1 covers 8 bases. J lost 5 bases, V lost 7 bases, and 9 bases had no gene match. The CDR3 runs to 14 residues. Germline loops: CDR1 MNHEY, CDR2 SVGAGI. CDR3 coding DNA: TGTGCCAGCAAACAAGACAGGGGAATAACTGAAGCTTTCTTT. This codes for CASKQDRGITEAFF.

The chain carries TRBV5-1 and TRBJ1-5; 9 bases map to TRBD1. Per the germline V gene, CDR1 is SGHRS and CDR2 is YFSETQ. There are 16 residues in the CDR3. V lost 4 bases, J lost 4 bases, and 9 bases stayed unmatched. The CDR3 DNA sequence: TGCGCCAGCAGCCCAACCACAGGGGGCAGGAATCAGCCCCAGCATTTT. It yields the protein CASSPTTGGRNQPQHF.

This clone appeared many times. The chain combines TRBV19 with TRBJ1-1, with TRBD1 matching over 7 bases. Germline V CDR1 and CDR2: LNHDA, SQIVND (reference sequence). The CDR3 has 14 amino acids. Trimming at V came to 7 bases and at J to 2 bases, leaving 7 bases not matched to a gene. For the CDR3, the DNA is TGTGCCAGTATGCGGACAGGATCCAACACTGAAGCTTTCTTT. Its translation: CASMRTGSNTEAFF.

This chain connects TRBV6-1 to TRBJ2-7; 10 nucleotides match TRBD2. V shed 7 bases, J shed 1 base, and the junction held 7 bases outside the gene matches. The germline CDR1 and CDR2 sequences are MNHNS and SASEGT. The CDR3 has 15 amino acids. The CDR3 protein is CASIGRLAGSYEQYF. The CDR3 DNA follows: TGTGCCAGCATCGGGAGACTAGCGGGTTCCTACGAGCAGTACTTC.

In this sample, this clone turned up a few times. In DNA form, the CDR3 reads TGCGCCAGCAGCCAGGACAGCCCGGAGCTGTTTTTT. Its translation: CASSQDSPELFF. The gene calls are TRBV5-1 and TRBJ2-2; tentative D call: TRBD1 (6 bases). The V end lost 4 bases, the J end lost 10 bases, and 11 bases lay between the germline ends. The germline gives CDR1 SGHRS, CDR2 YFSETQ. CDR3 length: 12 amino acids.

This clone has only a few counts. The rearrangement links TRBV18 to TRBJ1-3, with 9 bases matching TRBD1. V shed 2 bases and J 4 bases; nucleotides not matched to a gene: 3. There are 15 residues in the CDR3. Germline V gene lookup returns CDR1 KGHSH and CDR2 LQKENI. The DNA of the CDR3 is TGTGCCAGCTCACCAGGGGACAGGGTGGGAAACACCATATATTTT. It yields the protein CASSPGDRVGNTIYF.

The chain couples TRBV4-2 to TRBJ2-2; 9 nucleotides line up with TRBD2. With 6 bases clipped from V and 0 bases from J, the junction kept 8 bases outside the gene matches. From germline, CDR1 is LGHNA and CDR2 YNFKEQ. This CDR3 spans 17 amino acids. In nucleotides, the CDR3 is TGTGCCAGCAGTAGAGCGGGGGGAAAGTCGAACACCGGGGAGCTGTTTTTT. This translates into CASSRAGGKSNTGELFF.

With respect to this clone: The CDR3 carries no conserved terminal phenylalanine or tryptophan, so it likely arises from a read error. The chain combines TRBV27 with TRBJ1-3, with D perhaps TRBD1 (6 bases). The V end lost 5 bases, the J end lost 2 bases, and 10 bases lay between the germline ends. CDR3 length equals 14 residues. CDR1 is MNHEY and CDR2 is SMNVEV in the germline V gene (reference sequence). In DNA form, the CDR3 reads TGTGCCAGCAGTCCACAGGGAACTGGAAACACCATATATGTT. This encodes CASSPQGTGNTIYV.

The V and J genes are TRBV30 and TRBJ1-1, with 10 bases identical to TRBD1. Germline V lookup: CDR1 GTSNPN, CDR2 SVGIG (reference sequence). Unmatched junction bases numbered 7, after V lost 0 bases and J lost 3 bases. This CDR3 region has 16 residues. The chain's CDR3 is CAWSVRRDRGDTEAFF. DNA for the CDR3: TGTGCCTGGAGTGTACGACGGGACAGGGGAGACACTGAAGCTTTCTTT.

J is TRBJ1-1 and V is TRBV30, with D possibly being TRBD1 (5 bases). With 0 bases removed from V and 9 bases from J, the gap between germline ends came to 14 bases. The CDR3 extends over 13 amino acids. Germline values: CDR1 GTSNPN, CDR2 SVGIG (reference sequence). CDR3 in amino acids: CAWSVVGGSQAFF. The CDR3 DNA sequence: TGTGCCTGGAGTGTCGTTGGGGGGTCCCAAGCTTTCTTT.

This chain joins TRBV29-1 and TRBJ2-7; 7 nucleotides agree with TRBD1. The CDR3 consists of 13 residues. V shed 4 bases, J shed 4 bases, and the junction held 7 bases outside the gene matches. Germline CDR1 is SQVTM and CDR2 is ANQGSEA. CDR3 region: CSVGYRGGYEQYF. The CDR3 region has the DNA TGCAGCGTTGGCTACAGGGGCGGATACGAGCAGTACTTC.

This clone was detected once. The chain couples TRBV7-9 to TRBJ2-7; TRBD1 might be the D (6 bases). V was pared by 6 bases and J by 4 bases, with 13 bases between. This CDR3 is 13 amino acids long. Per germline, CDR1 SEHNR and CDR2 FQNEAQ (reference sequence). The CDR3 bases are TGTGCCAGCAGGCAGAAGGGGGATTACGAGCAGTACTTC. Encoded protein: CASRQKGDYEQYF.

The rearrangement joins TRBV5-4 to TRBJ1-6; D gene uncertain. V was shortened by 1 base and J by 6 bases, with 14 bases between the two germline ends. The CDR3 is made up of 16 amino acids. Germline CDR1 SGHNT, CDR2 YYREEE (reference sequence). The CDR3 bases are TGTGCCAGCAGCTTGAGGAGGGAATTGTTTAATTCACCCCTCCACTTT. Translation: CASSLRRELFNSPLHF.

The CDR3 spells CASSILANTGELFF. CDR3 nucleotide sequence: TGTGCCAGTAGTATACTAGCGAACACCGGGGAGCTGTTTTTT. This chain joins TRBV19 and TRBJ2-2; the D is unclear. V lost 2 bases and J 0 bases, leaving 4 bases between the germline ends. In germline, CDR1 is LNHDA, CDR2 SQIVND (reference sequence). The CDR3 sequence is 14 residues long.

The table lists this clone with a few counts. The chain recombines TRBV15 with TRBJ2-3; 7 nucleotides agree with TRBD1. Germline lookup yields CDR1 LNHNV and CDR2 YYDKDF (reference sequence). The CDR3 sequence is 14 residues long. Trimming took 8 bases from V and 2 from J; bases not matched to a gene: 7. CDR3 DNA sequence: TGTGCCACCGGCGGTGGACAGGCCACAGATACGCAGTATTTT. This codes for CATGGGQATDTQYF.